This entry lists 22 T cell receptor beta chains sequenced from one sample in a study of a mutant IDH1 vaccine in newly diagnosed glioma. Time point defined: baseline, week 1 (first vaccination visit). Treatment described: pre-vaccination baseline after standard-of-care therapy. Sequencing used immunoSEQ multiplex PCR; TCRdb keeps in-frame clones, though not all of them. Of about 32,000 clones in the sample, about 80% were seen once. Material: PBMCs, obtained from a glioma patient treated with radiotherapy, temozolomide or both. These receptors came from a man aged 25 to 40 with glioma.

The V and J genes are TRBV2 and TRBJ2-5; the match to TRBD2 covers 12 bases. The germline V gene encodes CDR1 SNHLY and CDR2 FYNNEI. The trim removed 5 bases at V and 3 bases at J, leaving 7 bases unmatched. CDR3 length equals 16 residues. CDR3 sequence (DNA): TGTGCCAGCAGTTCTGGGACTAGCGGGTATAAAGAGACCCAGTACTTC. It specifies CASSSGTSGYKETQYF.

The J gene is TRBJ1-5, the V gene TRBV19, with a tentative D call TRBD1 (6 bases). CDR1 is LNHDA, CDR2 SQIVND, per germline (reference sequence). The ends were cut back, 3 bases at V and 0 bases at J, with 21 bases in the middle. CDR3 length: 19 amino acids. DNA of the CDR3: TGTGCCAGTAGTATTCAGGGGATACCGGGAGCTTATAGCAATCAGCCCCAGCATTTT. Its translation: CASSIQGIPGAYSNQPQHF.

The rearrangement links TRBV6-1 to TRBJ1-3, with 12 bases that match TRBD1. Germline V lookup: CDR1 MNHNS, CDR2 SASEGT. After removal of 4 bases from V and 3 bases from J, the junction contained 4 bases not matched to a gene. CDR3 length: 16 amino acids. For the CDR3, the DNA is TGTGCCAGCAGTGGGGGACAGGGGGCGCTTGGAAACACCATATATTTT. It yields the protein CASSGGQGALGNTIYF.

This chain uses TRBV6-1 with TRBJ2-7; 7 positions match TRBD2. CDR1 is MNHNS, CDR2 SASEGT, per germline. The CDR3 loop spans 15 amino acids. V shed 4 bases and J 2 bases; nucleotides not matched to a gene: 8. CDR3 nucleotides: TGTGCCAGCAGTGCCCGACTAGCCGGACCCTACGAGCAGTACTTC. Protein sequence: CASSARLAGPYEQYF.

The chain combines TRBV9 with TRBJ2-7, with D tentatively TRBD1 (5 bases). V was shortened by 4 bases and J by 4 bases, with 12 bases between the two germline ends. The CDR3 is 13 amino acids. Germline lookup yields CDR1 SGDLS and CDR2 YYNGEE. The CDR3 nucleotides are TGTGCCAGCAGCTACTCAGACAGTTACGAGCAGTACTTC. Protein: CASSYSDSYEQYF. The full variable domain, its missing parts supplied by reference TRBV9 and TRBJ2-7, is DSGVTQTPKHLITATGQRVTLRCSPRSGDLSVYWYQQSLDQGLQFLIQYYNGEERAKGNILERFSAQQFPDLHSELNLSSLELGDSALYFCASSYSDSYEQYFGPGTRLTVT.

V usage is TRBV7-9 and J usage is TRBJ1-6, with D unclear. CDR1 and CDR2 from the germline V gene are SEHNR and FQNEAQ (reference sequence). This CDR3 comprises 12 residues. V lost 5 bases to trimming and J lost 13 bases, with 12 bases between them. The CDR3 nucleotides read TGTGCCAGCAGCCAGCCCAGTACCCCCCTCCACTTT. The encoded protein is CASSQPSTPLHF.

This chain joins TRBV28 and TRBJ2-7; possibly TRBD1 for D (5 bases). This CDR3 comprises 12 residues. V gave up 2 bases and J gave up 3 bases, with 5 bases separating them. Germline CDR1 reads MDHEN; CDR2 reads SYDVKM. The CDR3 coding sequence is TGTGCCAGCAGTTTAAGGGGCTACGAGCAGTACTTC. This translates into CASSLRGYEQYF. Looking up the rest from reference TRBV28 and TRBJ2-7 gives the full variable domain: DVKVTQSSRYLVKRTGEKVFLECVQDMDHENMFWYRQDPGLGLRLIYFSYDVKMKEKGDIPEGYSVSREKKERFSLILESASTNQTSMYLCASSLRGYEQYFGPGTRLTVT.

This chain uses TRBV27 with TRBJ1-2; 9 bases fit TRBD1. The germline V gene encodes CDR1 MNHEY and CDR2 SMNVEV (reference sequence). This CDR3 spans 16 amino acids. Trimming at V came to 4 bases and at J to 2 bases, leaving 8 bases not matched to a gene. The CDR3 loop is CASSSSPGQGNYGYTF. The CDR3 DNA reads as TGTGCCAGCAGTTCCTCCCCGGGACAGGGAAACTATGGCTACACCTTC.

V is TRBV10-1 and J is TRBJ1-4; 9 bases fit TRBD1. The CDR3 is 16 residues long. V dropped 0 bases and J dropped 8; count of bases not matched to a gene: 7. Germline assignment: CDR1 WNHNN and CDR2 SYGVQD (reference sequence). The CDR3, as DNA: TGCGCCAGCAGTGAGTCGGGACAGGGCCCTGGAGAAAAACTGTTTTTT. Residues: CASSESGQGPGEKLFF.

The CDR3 nucleotides read TGTGCCAGCAGTGAGGTCCGGGACAGCCAAGAGACCCAGTACTTC. As protein: CASSEVRDSQETQYF. The chain recombines TRBV6-1 with TRBJ2-5; 7 bases align to TRBD1. The CDR3 spans 15 residues. V was clipped by 3 bases and J by 1 base; unmatched bases: 5. The germline V gene encodes CDR1 MNHNS and CDR2 SASEGT.

This chain connects TRBV5-5 to TRBJ1-4; TRBD1 might be the D (5 bases). Germline V CDR1 and CDR2: SGHKS, YYEKEE (reference sequence). This CDR3 is 14 amino acids long. The V end was cut by 4 bases, the J end by 8 bases, with 15 bases between. In nucleotides, the CDR3 is TGTGCCAGCAGCCTGACAGCCTTGAGGGAAAAACTGTTTTTT. Its protein product is CASSLTALREKLFF.

This sequence joins TRBV30 and TRBJ2-7; no clear D. The CDR3 runs to 17 residues. V was pared by 0 bases and J by 2 bases, with 20 bases between. In germline, CDR1 is GTSNPN, CDR2 SVGIG (reference sequence). The CDR3 bases are TGTGCCTGGAGTGTCCAAGACAACAGCATCCGGCCCTACGAGCAGTACTTC. Protein product: CAWSVQDNSIRPYEQYF. The full variable domain, its missing parts supplied by reference TRBV30 and TRBJ2-7, is SQTIHQWPATLVQPVGSPLSLECTVEGTSNPNLYWYRQAAGRGLQLLFYSVGIGQISSEVPQNLSASRPQDRQFILSSKKLLLSDSGFYLCAWSVQDNSIRPYEQYFGPGTRLTVT.

This sequence joins TRBV19 and TRBJ1-1, with D unclear. CDR3 length: 12 amino acids. Germline CDR1 reads LNHDA; CDR2 reads SQIVND (reference sequence). Trimming removed 6 bases from V and 7 bases from J, with 12 bases in between. The CDR3 region has the DNA TGTGCCAGTAGAGGCAGCCTTCATGAAGCTTTCTTT. Its protein is CASRGSLHEAFF.

This clone occurred a few times. V is TRBV5-4 and J is TRBJ2-1; 7 nucleotides align to TRBD2. CDR3 length: 13 residues. V gave up 0 bases and J gave up 12 bases; unmatched junction bases: 6. The germline gives CDR1 SGHNT, CDR2 YYREEE (reference sequence). CDR3 nucleotides: TGTGCCAGCAGCTTGGGACTAGCATTGAGGCAGTTCTTC. Its protein is CASSLGLALRQFF.

This clone was detected only once. This chain uses TRBV18 with TRBJ1-4; no firm D call. V was trimmed by 1 base and J by 2 bases, leaving 5 bases between them. Germline CDR1 is KGHSH and CDR2 is LQKENI. CDR3 length: 14 residues. In DNA, the CDR3 is TGTGCCAGCTCACCACTCGGGACTAATGAAAAACTGTTTTTT. This translates into CASSPLGTNEKLFF.

V and J are TRBV5-6 and TRBJ1-2, with 11 bases identical to TRBD1. Germline V lookup: CDR1 SGHDT, CDR2 YYEEEE. CDR3 size: 15 residues. Trimming removed 4 bases from V and 5 bases from J; junction bases left unmatched: 7. CDR3 sequence: CASSRGTGGDYGYTF. CDR3 DNA sequence: TGTGCCAGCAGCCGCGGGACAGGGGGTGATTATGGCTACACCTTC.

The CDR3 loop reads CASSSGTGTDTQYF. The CDR3 DNA is TGTGCCAGCTCATCCGGGACAGGGACAGATACGCAGTATTTT. The rearrangement joins TRBV18 to TRBJ2-3; 9 bases map to TRBD1. V lost 5 bases to trimming and J lost 3 bases; unmatched junction nucleotides: 3. This CDR3 has 14 amino acids. Germline values: CDR1 KGHSH, CDR2 LQKENI.

The chain carries TRBV2 and TRBJ2-1; D is perhaps TRBD2 (6 bases). V gave up 2 bases and J gave up 8 bases, with 16 bases separating them. The germline V gene encodes CDR1 SNHLY and CDR2 FYNNEI. CDR3 length equals 15 residues. The CDR3 region is CASSETSGGAYEQFF. CDR3 DNA sequence: TGTGCCAGCAGTGAAACGAGTGGCGGGGCATATGAGCAGTTCTTC.

The genes are TRBV7-8 and TRBJ2-1, with 10 bases lining up with TRBD2. CDR3 length: 16 amino acids. The V gene end was trimmed by 1 base and the J gene end by 7 bases; junction bases not matched to a gene: 7. Germline CDR1 SGHVS, CDR2 FQNEAQ. CDR3 nucleotide sequence: TGTGCCAGCAGCTTAGGGCTAGCGGGAGCTGGGAATGAGCAGTTCTTC. It codes for CASSLGLAGAGNEQFF. The variable domain in full, with the rest retrieved from reference TRBV7-8 and TRBJ2-1, is GAGVSQSPRYKVAKRGQDVALRCDPISGHVSLFWYQQALGQGPEFLTYFQNEAQLDKSGLPSDRFFAERPEGSVSTLKIQRTQQEDSAVYLCASSLGLAGAGNEQFFGPGTRLTVL.

The chain has TRBV7-9 and TRBJ1-1, with D uncertain. There are 15 residues in the CDR3. V lost 1 base and J lost 0, with 9 bases in between. Germline lookup yields CDR1 SEHNR and CDR2 FQNEAQ (reference sequence). Here the CDR3 reads CASSLGNSLNTEAFF. The CDR3 DNA reads TGTGCCAGCAGCTTAGGTAACAGCTTGAACACTGAAGCTTTCTTT. The whole variable domain, remainder taken from reference TRBV7-9 and TRBJ1-1, is DTGVSQNPRHKITKRGQNVTFRCDPISEHNRLYWYRQTLGQGPEFLTYFQNEAQLEKSRLLSDRFSAERPKGSFSTLEIQRTEQGDSAMYLCASSLGNSLNTEAFFGQGTRLTVV.

This clone was seen just once. J is TRBJ1-4 and V is TRBV2; D unclear. Per germline, CDR1 SNHLY and CDR2 FYNNEI. The CDR3 extends over 17 amino acids. Between the trimmed V and J ends, which lost 2 bases and 6 bases, there was a span of 19 bases. The CDR3 DNA follows: TGTGCCAGCAGTGAAACCCCCGGAGGGAGTAGGGATGAAAAACTGTTTTTT. This gives the protein CASSETPGGSRDEKLFF.

This clone has just one count. The rearrangement joins TRBV5-1 to TRBJ2-1; 8 bases map to TRBD1. The trim removed 3 bases at V and 4 bases at J, leaving 12 bases unmatched. The CDR3 has 17 amino acids. CDR1 SGHRS and CDR2 YFSETQ come from the germline V gene. In nucleotides, the CDR3 is TGCGCCAGCAGCTCGGGGGATCCGACAGGGGTTTACAATGAGCAGTTCTTC. It translates to CASSSGDPTGVYNEQFF.